This TCR beta chain was sequenced during a study of vaccination effects on CD4 cells after COVID-19. V was shortened by 2 bases and J by 2 bases, with 4 bases between the two germline ends. CDR1 and CDR2 from the germline V gene are SGHRS and YFSETQ. The length of the CDR3 is 12 residues. This clone appeared a few times. Its antigen is unidentified. Profiled with immunoSEQ multiplex PCR; TCRdb holds only in-frame clones, not every one. The table lists approximately 16,000 clones, approximately 70% of them singletons. Sequencing followed a ViraFEST assay step that expanded antigen-specific CD4+ T cells with viral peptide pools. Cells that had been cultured for ten to eleven days were the source of isolated CD4+ T cells. Each participant was given two doses of one vaccine (BNT162b2 or mRNA-1273). Some 2 million PBMC per well were cultured with around 9.1 IU/ml IL-2 and approximately 10 ug/ml peptides.

The TCR was taken from a human donor who received a COVID-19 vaccine. Specimen: CD4+ T cells from PBMCs cultured with SARS-CoV-2 spike peptides, collected after COVID-19 vaccination. This chain uses TRBV5-1 with TRBJ2-5; D remains ambiguous. CDR3 sequence (DNA): TGCGCCAGCAGCTTCAATCAAGAGACCCAGTACTTC. Protein product: CASSFNQETQYF.